Below, 21 T cell receptor beta chains from the same sample are listed, as sequenced in a study of blood T cell repertoires in COVID-19. Profiling relied on immunoSEQ multiplex PCR, and the TCRdb table lists in-frame clones only, not all of them. The sample lists 150,000 or so clones, roughly nine tenths occurring once. Specimen: PBMCs or T cells enriched from blood (not recorded which). These TCRs come from a woman aged 40 to 50 who had been exposed to COVID-19.

The V call is TRBV2, the J call TRBJ1-2, with D possibly being TRBD1 (5 bases). V lost 3 bases, J lost 4 bases, and 6 bases lay in between. The CDR3 sequence is 12 residues long. Germline-derived CDR1 and CDR2 are SNHLY and FYNNEI. The CDR3 is CASSDQGYGYTF. In DNA form, the CDR3 reads TGTGCCAGCAGTGATCAGGGCTATGGCTACACCTTC.

The chain employs TRBV28 and TRBJ1-2; 10 bases align to TRBD1. V lost 7 bases and J lost 1; bases outside the gene matches: 3. The CDR3 runs 14 residues. Looked up from germline, CDR1 is MDHEN and CDR2 is SYDVKM. The CDR3 region is CASTGQGINYGYTF. CDR3 DNA sequence: TGTGCCAGCACGGGACAGGGGATTAACTATGGCTACACCTTC.

The chain joins TRBV4-3 to TRBJ2-7; tentative D call: TRBD1 (6 bases). The length of the CDR3 is 15 residues. Germline values: CDR1 LGHNA, CDR2 YSLEER. The V end was cut by 2 bases, the J end by 0 bases, with 11 bases between. CDR3 DNA sequence: TGCGCCAGCAGCCAATTAGCGACAGGCTCCTACGAGCAGTACTTC. This encodes CASSQLATGSYEQYF.

This chain links TRBV19 with TRBJ2-1; 7 positions match TRBD2. This CDR3 has 12 amino acids. V lost 5 bases, J lost 13 bases, and 8 bases stayed unmatched. Germline V gene data show CDR1 as LNHDA and CDR2 as SQIVND (reference sequence). CDR3 residues: CASSPDWGGQFF. As DNA, the CDR3 is TGTGCCAGTAGTCCCGACTGGGGGGGACAGTTCTTC.

The J gene is TRBJ2-1, the V gene TRBV11-3; D not certain. The CDR3 extends over 15 amino acids. Germline values: CDR1 SGHNT, CDR2 YENEEA. V dropped 0 bases and J dropped 3 bases, with 9 bases sitting between them. The CDR3 nucleotides read TGTGCCAGCAGCTTAGACCGAGGCCTCTACAATGAGCAGTTCTTC. Translated: CASSLDRGLYNEQFF.

This clone has a handful of counts. J is TRBJ1-5 and V is TRBV4-2; 7 nucleotides align to TRBD1. There are 14 residues in the CDR3. Germline values: CDR1 LGHNA, CDR2 YNFKEQ. The ends lost 1 base at V and 7 bases at J; junction bases unmatched: 4. The CDR3: CASSQVRGEQPQHF. Here the CDR3 DNA reads TGTGCCAGCAGCCAAGTCAGGGGGGAACAGCCCCAGCATTTT.

The chain is built from TRBV14 and TRBJ1-1; D is undetermined. The CDR3 is 10 residues long. Germline V lookup: CDR1 SGHDN, CDR2 FVKESK. V was clipped by 0 bases and J by 13 bases, with 6 bases between them. CDR3 nucleotides: TGTGCCAGCAGCCAAGAAATAGTTTTCTTT. Its protein product is CASSQEIVFF.

This sequence joins TRBV20-1 and TRBJ1-1, with D possibly TRBD1 on 5 matching bases. The CDR3 sequence is 10 residues long. The V end was cut by 5 bases, the J end by 13 bases, with 14 bases between. In germline, CDR1 is DFQATT, CDR2 SNEGSKA (reference sequence). The CDR3 protein is CSAGGYSGFF. The CDR3 bases are TGCAGTGCTGGGGGGTACAGTGGTTTCTTT.

The rearrangement uses TRBV7-9 and TRBJ2-3, with D perhaps TRBD2 (6 bases). The V gene lost 1 base and the J gene lost 3 bases, with 14 bases spanning the gap. The CDR3 loop spans 16 amino acids. From germline, CDR1 is SEHNR and CDR2 FQNEAQ (reference sequence). CDR3 nucleotides: TGTGCCAGCAGCTTAGGAGGGGAGGTCCGGACAGATACGCAGTATTTT. This codes for CASSLGGEVRTDTQYF.

The sample holds many counts of this clone. The rearrangement links TRBV30 to TRBJ1-1, with D maybe TRBD1 (5 bases). CDR1 is GTSNPN and CDR2 is SVGIG in the germline V gene (reference sequence). V lost 0 bases, J lost 0 bases, and 17 bases lay in between. The CDR3 covers 17 residues. The CDR3 here is CAWSVHRDSIMNTEAFF. CDR3 DNA: TGTGCCTGGAGTGTACACCGTGACAGTATCATGAACACTGAAGCTTTCTTT.

V gene TRBV2 combines with J gene TRBJ2-3; D is uncertain. V dropped 1 base and J dropped 0 bases, with 8 bases sitting between them. Germline V gene sequence: CDR1 SNHLY, CDR2 FYNNEI. The CDR3 extends over 15 amino acids. The CDR3 sequence: CASSEGQKSTDTQYF. DNA for the CDR3: TGTGCCAGCAGTGAAGGCCAGAAAAGCACAGATACGCAGTATTTT.

The chain couples TRBV12-3 or TRBV12-4 to TRBJ1-6; D is ambiguous. The CDR3 has 13 amino acids. V lost 10 bases, J lost 7 bases, and 14 bases lay in between. The CDR3 DNA follows: TGTGCCACCTCCCGGCAGGAAAATTCACCCCTCCACTTT. Encoded protein: CATSRQENSPLHF.

The V and J genes are TRBV14 and TRBJ2-7; weak D call: TRBD1 (6 bases). Germline V gene sequence: CDR1 SGHDN, CDR2 FVKESK. Trimming cost V 2 bases and J 3 bases, with 14 bases left between them. The CDR3 extends over 15 amino acids. CDR3 sequence: CASSQHWDKNYEQYF. The DNA of the CDR3 is TGTGCCAGCAGCCAACACTGGGACAAGAACTACGAGCAGTACTTC.

The CDR3 here is CASSFQGGVVYEQYF. The DNA of the CDR3 is TGTGCCAGCAGTTTTCAGGGTGGTGTCGTTTACGAGCAGTACTTC. This rearrangement joins TRBV28 to TRBJ2-7, with D possibly being TRBD1 (5 bases). Germline loops: CDR1 MDHEN, CDR2 SYDVKM. The CDR3 has 15 residues. Trimming left V 3 bases short and J 4 bases short, with 16 bases between.

This clone has more than one count but fewer than ten. This chain connects TRBV19 to TRBJ2-7; no clear D. Trimming cost V 3 bases and J 2 bases, with 14 bases left between them. The CDR3 has 15 residues. From germline, CDR1 is LNHDA and CDR2 SQIVND (reference sequence). CDR3 bases: TGTGCCAGTAGTATGCTTTTGGGCCACCCCTACGAGCAGTACTTC. The encoded protein is CASSMLLGHPYEQYF.

The gene calls are TRBV5-1 and TRBJ1-1, with D possibly being TRBD1 (5 bases). V lost 2 bases and J lost 7, with 15 bases in between. The CDR3 is 14 amino acids. Germline V lookup: CDR1 SGHRS, CDR2 YFSETQ. CDR3 protein: CASSFEWTTNEAFF. CDR3 nucleotides: TGCGCCAGCAGCTTTGAGTGGACAACCAATGAAGCTTTCTTT. Full variable domain (rest looked up from reference TRBV5-1 and TRBJ1-1): KAGVTQTPRYLIKTRGQQVTLSCSPISGHRSVSWYQQTPGQGLQFLFEYFSETQRNKGNFPGRFSGRQFSNSRSEMNVSTLELGDSALYLCASSFEWTTNEAFFGQGTRLTVV.

The chain has TRBV7-8 and TRBJ2-4, with 10 positions matching TRBD2. The V gene end was trimmed by 0 bases and the J gene end by 8 bases; junction bases not matched to a gene: 7. This CDR3 contains 16 residues. CDR1 is SGHVS, CDR2 FQNEAQ, per germline. The chain's CDR3 is CASSLASSGSGDIQYF. Written as DNA, the CDR3 is TGTGCCAGCAGCTTAGCTTCTAGCGGGAGTGGAGACATTCAGTACTTC. The whole variable domain, remainder taken from reference TRBV7-8 and TRBJ2-4, is GAGVSQSPRYKVAKRGQDVALRCDPISGHVSLFWYQQALGQGPEFLTYFQNEAQLDKSGLPSDRFFAERPEGSVSTLKIQRTQQEDSAVYLCASSLASSGSGDIQYFGAGTRLSVL.

This clone has a single count. V usage is TRBV20-1 and J usage is TRBJ2-5; D gene ambiguous. Trimming took off 3 bases at V and 4 bases at J, with 9 bases between the two ends. This CDR3 has 12 amino acids. The germline gives CDR1 DFQATT, CDR2 SNEGSKA (reference sequence). The CDR3: CSASSTRETQYF. CDR3 DNA sequence: TGCAGTGCTAGTTCTACCCGAGAGACCCAGTACTTC.

This chain links TRBV10-3 with TRBJ1-2, with D uncertain. The germline V and J ends were trimmed by 6 bases and 6 bases, with 8 bases remaining between them. CDR3 size: 11 residues. In germline, CDR1 is ENHRY, CDR2 SYGVKD. CDR3 protein: CAISPADGYTF. DNA of the CDR3: TGTGCCATCAGCCCGGCGGATGGCTACACCTTC.

The rearrangement joins TRBV27 to TRBJ1-5; weak D call: TRBD1 (6 bases). Germline V CDR1 and CDR2: MNHEY, SMNVEV (reference sequence). There are 16 residues in the CDR3. Trimming stripped 6 bases from V and 3 bases from J, with 18 bases between. CDR3 residues: CASRRAPGVDNQPQHF. CDR3 coding DNA: TGTGCCAGCAGAAGGGCCCCAGGGGTTGACAATCAGCCCCAGCATTTT.

The chain links TRBV9 to TRBJ2-7, with TRBD2 identical over 7 bases. The germline CDR1 and CDR2 sequences are SGDLS and YYNGEE. This CDR3 contains 15 residues. V was pared by 0 bases and J by 5 bases, with 8 bases of the junction left unmatched. The CDR3 nucleotides read TGTGCCAGCAGCGTAGGGTTGGGCGGGAGTAACGAGCAGTACTTC. This translates into CASSVGLGGSNEQYF.